A selection of T cell receptor beta chains follows, all from one sample in a study of T cells in Graves' hyperthyroidism and ophthalmopathy. One entry per CDR3 protein results from TCRdb running MiXCR on the multiplex PCR reads. This table has over 700,000 distinct CDR3 sequences, roughly 20% appearing once. Sequences were obtained from blood. The receptors stem from a woman between 45 and 65 years old with Graves' hyperthyroidism that later progressed to Graves' ophthalmopathy. CDR3s include the opening cysteine and the closing phenylalanine or tryptophan. The D gene is left open where the match is weak. Size is stated for part of the rows, as once, few or many counts, or as a class when the clone is expanded.

few	TRBV6-6	TRBJ2-7	.	TGTGCCAGCAGTTACTGGGGGGGCCCCTACGAGCAGTACTTC	CASSYWGGPYEQYF
once	TRBV7-2	TRBJ2-7	.	TGCGCCAGCAGCCAAGAAGCTTTGTCCTCCTACGAGCAGTACTTC	CASSQEALSSYEQYF
many	TRBV30	TRBJ2-1	.	TGTGCCTGGAGTGTACGGCTAGACCCCTCCAATGAGCAGTTCTTC	CAWSVRLDPSNEQFF
few	TRBV6-1	TRBJ2-7	.	TGTGCCAGCAGTAAAGCTAACGTCGACGAGCAGTACTTC	CASSKANVDEQYF
few	TRBV7-2	TRBJ1-6	.	TGTGCCAGCAGCTTTATAGGATGGATGGACAGACCTAAGGGTTCACCCCTCCACTTT	CASSFIGWMDRPKGSPLHF
many	TRBV3-1	TRBJ2-5	.	TGTGCCAGCAGCCAAGAGAGCGGAACCGAGACCCAGTACTTC	CASSQESGTETQYF
many	TRBV11-2	TRBJ1-1	.	TGTGCCAGCAGCTCGGACCTCCCCACTGAAGCTTTCTTT	CASSSDLPTEAFF
many	TRBV5-1	TRBJ2-5	.	TGCGCCAGCAGCTTGCGTCACGATGGGGAGACCCAGTACTTC	CASSLRHDGETQYF
few	TRBV4-1	TRBJ1-4	.	TGCGCCAGCAAACAGATAGATGTTGCAACTAATGAAAAACTGTTTTTT	CASKQIDVATNEKLFF
.	TRBV4-1	TRBJ1-5	TRBD1	TGCGCCAGCAGCCCCTTCCTTCGGGCGGGACAGAAAAATCAGCCCCAGCATTTT	CASSPFLRAGQKNQPQHF